Sequencing of this T cell receptor beta chain was carried out in a study of cytomegalovirus exposure and HLA in healthy donors. Overall study context: Most genotyped donors, around four fifths of 398, had Caucasian-associated genetic ancestry.

As to this clone: Its antigen is not identified.

Germline V gene data show CDR1 as MNHEY and CDR2 as SVGAGI. This CDR3 has 12 amino acids. V lost 9 bases and J 5 bases, leaving 13 bases between the germline ends. Study-level findings and limits: An observed cluster of highly shared sequence variants was recorded as a likely sequencing artifact. Across HLA loci, a later analysis found differing TCR association rates, with DRB1 most and HLA-C fewest.

The PCR employed 60 Vbeta primers together with 13 Jbeta primers. Generated by immunoSEQ multiplex PCR, the TCRdb table keeps only in-frame clones and is missing some. The data show approximately 70,000 clones, with about two thirds seen just once and about 7.6% held by the top ten. This clonotype originated in a man between 40 and 49 years old in good health and CMV-seropositive. The chain combines TRBV6-5 with TRBJ2-5; D is possibly TRBD1 (5 bases). The specimen was PBMCs. DNA for the CDR3: TGTGCCAGTGGGGCGAGGTGGGAGACCCAGTACTTC. Protein: CASGARWETQYF.